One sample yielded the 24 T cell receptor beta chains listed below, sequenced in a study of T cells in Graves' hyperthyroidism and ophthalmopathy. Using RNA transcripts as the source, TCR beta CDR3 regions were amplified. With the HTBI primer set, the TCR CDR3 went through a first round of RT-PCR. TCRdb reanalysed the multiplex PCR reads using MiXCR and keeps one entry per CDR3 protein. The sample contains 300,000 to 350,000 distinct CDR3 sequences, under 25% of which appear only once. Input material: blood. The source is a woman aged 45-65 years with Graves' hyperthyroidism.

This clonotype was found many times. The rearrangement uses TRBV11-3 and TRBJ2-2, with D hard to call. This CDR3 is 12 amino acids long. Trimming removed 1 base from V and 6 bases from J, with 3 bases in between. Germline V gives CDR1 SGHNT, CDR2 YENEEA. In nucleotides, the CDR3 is TGTGCCAGCAGCTTAGCTGCCGGGGAGCTGTTTTTT. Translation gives CASSLAAGELFF.

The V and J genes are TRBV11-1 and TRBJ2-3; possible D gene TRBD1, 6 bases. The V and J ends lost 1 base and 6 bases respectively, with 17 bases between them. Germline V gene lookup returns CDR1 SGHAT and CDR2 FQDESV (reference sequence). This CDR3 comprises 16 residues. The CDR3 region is CASSLGPKGDGDTQYF. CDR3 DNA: TGTGCCAGCAGCTTAGGACCAAAGGGGGACGGGGATACGCAGTATTTT.

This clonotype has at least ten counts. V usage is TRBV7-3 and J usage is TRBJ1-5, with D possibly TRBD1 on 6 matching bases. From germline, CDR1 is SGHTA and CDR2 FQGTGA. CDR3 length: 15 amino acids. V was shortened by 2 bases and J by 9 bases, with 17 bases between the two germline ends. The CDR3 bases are TGTGCCAGCAGCTTATACAGGGCTCGGAGATGGCCCCAGCATTTT. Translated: CASSLYRARRWPQHF. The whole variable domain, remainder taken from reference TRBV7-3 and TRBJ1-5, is GAGVSQTPSNKVTEKGKYVELRCDPISGHTALYWYRQSLGQGPEFLIYFQGTGAADDSGLPNDRFFAVRPEGSVSTLKIQRTERGDSAVYLCASSLYRARRWPQHFGDGTRLSIL.

The CDR3 nucleotides read TGTGCCAGCAGCGACGGGAGCTCCTACAATGAGCAGTTCTTC. Amino acid sequence: CASSDGSSYNEQFF. V is TRBV9 and J is TRBJ2-1, with a weak D call TRBD2 (6 bases). Germline-derived CDR1 and CDR2 are SGDLS and YYNGEE. The CDR3 totals 14 residues. The V end was cut by 3 bases, the J end by 0 bases, with 7 bases between.

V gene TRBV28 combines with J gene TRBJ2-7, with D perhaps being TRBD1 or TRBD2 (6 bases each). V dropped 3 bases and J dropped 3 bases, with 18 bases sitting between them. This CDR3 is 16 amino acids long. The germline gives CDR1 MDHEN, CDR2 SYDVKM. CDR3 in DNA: TGTGCCAGCAGTTTTCGCCCCAATAGGGGGGACTACGAGCAGTACTTC. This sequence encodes CASSFRPNRGDYEQYF. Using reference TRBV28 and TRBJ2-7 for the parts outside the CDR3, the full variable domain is DVKVTQSSRYLVKRTGEKVFLECVQDMDHENMFWYRQDPGLGLRLIYFSYDVKMKEKGDIPEGYSVSREKKERFSLILESASTNQTSMYLCASSFRPNRGDYEQYFGPGTRLTVT.

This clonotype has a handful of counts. The CDR3, as DNA: TGTGCCAGCAGTTATGGACTAGCGGGTTTCACAGATACGCAGTATTTT. This encodes CASSYGLAGFTDTQYF. The chain joins TRBV25-1 to TRBJ2-3; TRBD2 matches 11 bases. The germline V gene encodes CDR1 MGHDK and CDR2 SYGVNS. Trimming removed 5 bases from V and 2 bases from J; junction bases left unmatched: 6. The CDR3 runs 16 residues. The whole variable domain, filled in from reference TRBV25-1 and TRBJ2-3, reads EADIYQTPRYLVIGTGKKITLECSQTMGHDKMYWYQQDPGMELHLIHYSYGVNSTEKGDLSSESTVSRIRTEHFPLTLESARPSHTSQYLCASSYGLAGFTDTQYFGPGTRLTVL.

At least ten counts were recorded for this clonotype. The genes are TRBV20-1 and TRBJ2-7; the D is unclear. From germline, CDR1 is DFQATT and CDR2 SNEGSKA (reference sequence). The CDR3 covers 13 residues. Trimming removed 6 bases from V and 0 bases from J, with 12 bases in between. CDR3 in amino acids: CSADDERSYEQYF. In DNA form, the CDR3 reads TGCAGTGCCGACGACGAGCGCTCCTACGAGCAGTACTTC.

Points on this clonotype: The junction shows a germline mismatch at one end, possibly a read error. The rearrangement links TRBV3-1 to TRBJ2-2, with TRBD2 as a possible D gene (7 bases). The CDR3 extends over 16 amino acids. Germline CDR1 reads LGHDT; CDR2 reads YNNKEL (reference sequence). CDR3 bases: TGTGCCAGCAGTCAAGGGGGGGGCCTGAACACCGGGGAGCTGTTTTTT. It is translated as CASSQGGGLNTGELFF. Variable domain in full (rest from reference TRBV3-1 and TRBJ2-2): DTAVSQTPKYLVTQMGNDKSIKCEQNLGHDTMYWYKQDSKKFLKIMFSYNNKELIINETVPNRFSPKSPDKAHLNLHINSLELGDSAVYFCASSQGGGLNTGELFFGEGSRLTVL.

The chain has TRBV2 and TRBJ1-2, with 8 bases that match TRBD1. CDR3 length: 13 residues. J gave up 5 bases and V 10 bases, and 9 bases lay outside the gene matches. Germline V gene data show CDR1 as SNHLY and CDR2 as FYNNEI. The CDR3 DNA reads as TGTGCCACTGGGGGGCAGGGGGCTTATGGCTACACCTTC. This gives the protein CATGGQGAYGYTF.

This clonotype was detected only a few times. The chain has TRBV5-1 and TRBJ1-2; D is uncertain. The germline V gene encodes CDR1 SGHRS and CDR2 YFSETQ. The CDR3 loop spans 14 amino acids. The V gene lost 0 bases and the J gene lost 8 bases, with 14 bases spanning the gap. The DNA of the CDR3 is TGCGCCAGCAGCTTGGAAGGCCTGGTTGGGGGCTACACCTTC. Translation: CASSLEGLVGGYTF. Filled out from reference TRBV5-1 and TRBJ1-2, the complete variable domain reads KAGVTQTPRYLIKTRGQQVTLSCSPISGHRSVSWYQQTPGQGLQFLFEYFSETQRNKGNFPGRFSGRQFSNSRSEMNVSTLELGDSALYLCASSLEGLVGGYTFGSGTRLTVV.

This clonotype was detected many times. CDR3 residues: CASARRTGETQYF. The CDR3 DNA follows: TGCGCCAGCGCCCGGCGGACAGGAGAGACCCAGTACTTC. This rearrangement joins TRBV10-1 to TRBJ2-5; 7 bases are a match to TRBD1. The germline gives CDR1 WNHNN, CDR2 SYGVQD (reference sequence). The V and J ends lost 8 bases and 4 bases, in that order; junction bases with no gene match: 7. The CDR3 spans 13 residues.

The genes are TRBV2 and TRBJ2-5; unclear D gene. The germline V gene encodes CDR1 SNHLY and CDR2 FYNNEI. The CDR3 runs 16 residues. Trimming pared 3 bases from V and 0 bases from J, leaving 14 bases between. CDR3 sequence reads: CASSDRPPFYQETQYF. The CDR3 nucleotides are TGTGCCAGCAGTGACCGACCGCCATTCTACCAAGAGACCCAGTACTTC.

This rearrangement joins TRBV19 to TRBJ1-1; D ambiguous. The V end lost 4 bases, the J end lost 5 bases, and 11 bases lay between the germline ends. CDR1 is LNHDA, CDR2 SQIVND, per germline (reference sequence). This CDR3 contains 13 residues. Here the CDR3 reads CASSTTWLTEAFF. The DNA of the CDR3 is TGTGCCAGTAGTACCACCTGGTTAACTGAAGCTTTCTTT.

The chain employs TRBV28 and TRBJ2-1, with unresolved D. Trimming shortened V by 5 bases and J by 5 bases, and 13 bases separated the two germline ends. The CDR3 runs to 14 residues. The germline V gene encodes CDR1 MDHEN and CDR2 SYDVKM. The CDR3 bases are TGTGCCAGCAGTCCCTCAGCCGCCCACAATGAGCAGTTCTTC. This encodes CASSPSAAHNEQFF.

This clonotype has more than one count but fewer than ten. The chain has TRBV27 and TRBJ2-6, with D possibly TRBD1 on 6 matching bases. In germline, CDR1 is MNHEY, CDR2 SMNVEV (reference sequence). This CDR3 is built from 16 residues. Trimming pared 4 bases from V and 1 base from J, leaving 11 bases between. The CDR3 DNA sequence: TGTGCCAGCAGTTCCCACCAGGGGTCTGGGGCCAACGTCCTGACTTTC. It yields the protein CASSSHQGSGANVLTF.

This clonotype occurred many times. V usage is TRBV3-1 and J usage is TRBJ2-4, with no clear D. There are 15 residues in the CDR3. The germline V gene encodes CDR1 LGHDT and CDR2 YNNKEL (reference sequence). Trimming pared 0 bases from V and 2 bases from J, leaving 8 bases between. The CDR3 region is CASSQDFLTKNIQYF. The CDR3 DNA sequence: TGTGCCAGCAGCCAAGATTTTCTAACCAAAAACATTCAGTACTTC.

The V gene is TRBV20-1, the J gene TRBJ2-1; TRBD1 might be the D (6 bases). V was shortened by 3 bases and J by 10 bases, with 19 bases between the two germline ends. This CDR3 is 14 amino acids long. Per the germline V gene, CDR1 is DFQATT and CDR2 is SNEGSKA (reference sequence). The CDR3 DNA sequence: TGCAGTGCTAGCCAAACAGGGTTGGCGGGCGAGCAGTTCTTC. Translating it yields CSASQTGLAGEQFF.

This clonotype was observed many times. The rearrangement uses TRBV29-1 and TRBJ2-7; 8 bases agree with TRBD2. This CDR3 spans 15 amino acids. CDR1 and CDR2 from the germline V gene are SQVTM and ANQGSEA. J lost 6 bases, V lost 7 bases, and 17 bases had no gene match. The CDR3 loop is CSARTSLAGFGEQYF. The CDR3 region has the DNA TGCAGCGCCAGGACATCGCTAGCGGGTTTTGGCGAGCAGTACTTC.

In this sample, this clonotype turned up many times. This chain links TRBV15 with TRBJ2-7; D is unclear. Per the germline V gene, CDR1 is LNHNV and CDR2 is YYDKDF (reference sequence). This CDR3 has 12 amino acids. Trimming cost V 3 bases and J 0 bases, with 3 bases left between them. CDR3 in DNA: TGTGCCACCAGCAGGGACTCCTACGAGCAGTACTTC. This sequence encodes CATSRDSYEQYF.

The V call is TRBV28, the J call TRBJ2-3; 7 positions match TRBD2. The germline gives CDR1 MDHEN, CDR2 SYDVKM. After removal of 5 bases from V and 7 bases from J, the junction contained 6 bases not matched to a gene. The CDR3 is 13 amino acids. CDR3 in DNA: TGTGCCAGCAGTGGGGGGGGGGGATATACGCAGTATTTT. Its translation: CASSGGGGYTQYF.

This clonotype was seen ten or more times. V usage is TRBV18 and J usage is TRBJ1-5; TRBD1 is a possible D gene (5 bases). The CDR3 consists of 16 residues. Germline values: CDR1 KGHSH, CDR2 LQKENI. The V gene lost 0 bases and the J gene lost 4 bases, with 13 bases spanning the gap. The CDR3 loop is CASSPPGRGPNQPQHF. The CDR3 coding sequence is TGTGCCAGCTCACCACCGGGTAGGGGACCTAATCAGCCCCAGCATTTT. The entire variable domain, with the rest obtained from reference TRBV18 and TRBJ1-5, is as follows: NAGVMQNPRHLVRRRGQEARLRCSPMKGHSHVYWYRQLPEEGLKFMVYLQKENIIDESGMPKERFSAEFPKEGPSILRIQQVVRGDSAAYFCASSPPGRGPNQPQHFGDGTRLSIL.

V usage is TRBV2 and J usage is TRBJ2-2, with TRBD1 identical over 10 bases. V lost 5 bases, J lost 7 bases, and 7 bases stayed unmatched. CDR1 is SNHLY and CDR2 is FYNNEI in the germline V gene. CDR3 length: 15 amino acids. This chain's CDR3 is CASSPTGTGDGELFF. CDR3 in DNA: TGTGCCAGCAGTCCCACCGGGACAGGGGACGGGGAGCTGTTTTTT. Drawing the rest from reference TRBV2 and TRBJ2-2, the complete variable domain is EPEVTQTPSHQVTQMGQEVILRCVPISNHLYFYWYRQILGQKVEFLVSFYNNEISEKSEIFDDQFSVERPDGSNFTLKIRSTKLEDSAMYFCASSPTGTGDGELFFGEGSRLTVL.

The CDR3 spells CASSGQSSTNEKLFF. CDR3 nucleotides: TGCGCCAGCAGCGGGCAGTCTTCAACTAATGAAAAACTGTTTTTT. V usage is TRBV5-1 and J usage is TRBJ1-4; D unclear. There are 15 residues in the CDR3. Germline V gives CDR1 SGHRS, CDR2 YFSETQ. V lost 4 bases to trimming and J lost 0 bases, with 10 bases between them.

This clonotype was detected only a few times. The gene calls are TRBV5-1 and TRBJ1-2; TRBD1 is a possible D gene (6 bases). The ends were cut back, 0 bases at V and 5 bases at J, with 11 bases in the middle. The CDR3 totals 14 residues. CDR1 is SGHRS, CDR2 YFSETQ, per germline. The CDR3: CASSLDTGSYGYTF. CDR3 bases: TGCGCCAGCAGCTTGGATACAGGGAGTTATGGCTACACCTTC.